This T cell receptor (beta chain) was documented in a study of blood T cell repertoires in COVID-19. Whole-study context: The United States, Italy and Spain provided the acute and convalescent COVID-19 samples. The analysed material was cDNA or gDNA that came from T cells, B-cell-depleted T cells, or PBMCs.

Germline CDR1 reads LGHNA; CDR2 reads YNFKEQ. Trimming removed 1 base from V and 3 bases from J; junction bases left unmatched: 3. The CDR3 runs to 14 residues. Per the original data handling: Nucleated cell counts were estimated from reference gene primer amplification. This table comes from immunoSEQ multiplex PCR, and its TCRdb copy is limited to in-frame clones, with some not included. For V, J and clone size, that table is used; D and trimming come from the DNA. The sample has fewer than 40,000 clones, around 88% seen once. This chain links TRBV4-2 with TRBJ2-7; 7 nucleotides align to TRBD2. Sequenced sample: peripheral blood. This TCR was sampled from a woman in her 70s with active COVID-19. CDR3 amino acids: CASSQAPSGYEQYF. CDR3 nucleotide sequence: TGTGCCAGCAGCCAAGCCCCTAGCGGCTACGAGCAGTACTTC.